This record looks at one TCR beta chain sequence and its context. Antigen unknown. These data come from a study of T cells expressing NK-cell markers. In the study overall: It was sorted CD3+CD56+NKG2C+, CD3+CD56+NKG2C- and CD3+CD56-NKG2C+ T cells that supplied the TCR beta repertoires. With respect to HCMV, seven of the eight sequenced donors were seropositive, and one was seronegative. Whole-study findings and limits: A few donors' CD3+CD56-NKG2C+ cells were dominated by the same clonotypes.

Reanalyzing the 5' RACE reads, TCRdb keeps one entry per CDR3 protein, without DNA. The table for this sample gives hundreds of thousands of distinct CDR3 sequences. Germline assignment: CDR1 SGHAT and CDR2 FQNNGV. The CDR3 spans 16 residues. Sequenced sample: blood T cells: a sorted CD56 or NKG2C T cell subset, CD4+ or CD8+ T cells, or bulk PBMC T cells (not recorded which). The gene calls are TRBV11-2 and TRBJ2-7; TCRdb proposes TRBD2, but this gene call is untestable without DNA. The sequence was collected from a woman aged 18-70 years in good health. CDR3: CASSLDSTRGAYEQYF. Together with reference TRBV11-2 and TRBJ2-7, the CDR3 gives the full variable domain: EAGVAQSPRYKIIEKRQSVAFWCNPISGHATLYWYQQILGQGPKLLIQFQNNGVVDDSQLPKDRFSAERLKGVDSTLKIQPAKLEDSAVYLCASSLDSTRGAYEQYFGPGTRLTVT.